This T cell receptor (beta chain) was identified in a study of blood T cell repertoires in COVID-19. Study overall: Specimens from acute and convalescent COVID-19 originated in the United States, Italy and Spain. From T cells, B-cell-depleted T cells, or PBMCs came the material, which was cDNA or gDNA.

In the authors' methods: Quantification of nucleated cells was approximated via reference gene primer amplification. Using immunoSEQ multiplex PCR, the repertoire was profiled, and TCRdb retains in-frame clones only, with some absent. That table furnishes V, J and clone size, whereas the DNA furnished D and trimming. The sample includes more than 85,000 clones, approximately 84% of them seen just once. Germline V gene data show CDR1 as SGHTA and CDR2 as FQGTGA. The V and J ends lost 5 bases and 8 bases, in that order; junction bases with no gene match: 6. CDR3 length: 15 amino acids. The V and J genes are TRBV7-3 and TRBJ1-6; 10 nucleotides line up with TRBD1. The specimen sequenced was peripheral blood. The TCR comes from a woman aged 55-69 years with acute or convalescent COVID-19. This CDR3 is CASSVTGGKDSPLHF. CDR3 sequence (DNA): TGTGCCAGCAGCGTGACAGGGGGCAAGGATTCACCCCTCCACTTT.